A selection of T cell receptor beta chains follows, all from one sample in a study of control samples from healthy donors and cancer patients. Clones were sequenced by immunoSEQ multiplex PCR, and TCRdb holds only the in-frame ones, with some missing. The data hold about 130,000 clones, with approximately 90% observed a single time. Material: blood. These receptors all stem from a man in his forties or fifties in good health. Each CDR3 is given with its conserved first and last residue. A D gene is named only where the DNA matches it firmly. Not every row has a clone size; where given, it reads once, few, many or a size class.

CDR3 DNA: TGTGCCAGCAGGGGGGTGCCCGTGAACACTGAAGCTTTCTTT
CDR3 protein: CASRGVPVNTEAFF
clone size: -
V gene: TRBV2
D gene: -
J gene: TRBJ1-1

CDR3 DNA: TGCGCCAGCAGCTCAAATTCCTATGGAGCGGGCGATACGCAGTATTTT
CDR3 protein: CASSSNSYGAGDTQYF
clone size: -
V gene: TRBV5-1
D gene: -
J gene: TRBJ2-3

CDR3 DNA: TGTGCCAGCCGCAGGGATTCGTCTGATGGCTACACCTTC
CDR3 protein: CASRRDSSDGYTF
clone size: -
V gene: TRBV6-6
D gene: -
J gene: TRBJ1-2

CDR3 DNA: TGTGCCAGCAGACCCGCCGACTTAAGGGAGACCCAGTACTTC
CDR3 protein: CASRPADLRETQYF
clone size: -
V gene: TRBV27
D gene: -
J gene: TRBJ2-5

CDR3 DNA: TGTGCCAGCAGTTTCGTGGGTAGGTACGAGCAGTACTTC
CDR3 protein: CASSFVGRYEQYF
clone size: -
V gene: TRBV27
D gene: -
J gene: TRBJ2-7

CDR3 DNA: TGTGCCAGCAGCTCGACAACAGGTTGGGTCACCGGGGAGCTGTTTTTT
CDR3 protein: CASSSTTGWVTGELFF
clone size: -
V gene: TRBV11-2
D gene: -
J gene: TRBJ2-2

CDR3 DNA: TGTGCCAGCAGCTTGGCCGACAATGAGCAGTTCTTC
CDR3 protein: CASSLADNEQFF
clone size: -
V gene: TRBV5-6
D gene: -
J gene: TRBJ2-1

CDR3 DNA: TGTGCCAGCAGTGAGGACGCAGCCTCCTATGGCTACACCTTC
CDR3 protein: CASSEDAASYGYTF
clone size: -
V gene: TRBV2
D gene: -
J gene: TRBJ1-2

CDR3 DNA: TGTGCCAGCAGCCACGTACGAGCAACTAATGAAAAACTGTTTTTT
CDR3 protein: CASSHVRATNEKLFF
clone size: -
V gene: TRBV3-1/TRBV3-2
D gene: -
J gene: TRBJ1-4

CDR3 DNA: TGCAGCGTTGGTATCCGGACCGGGGAGCTGTTTTTT
CDR3 protein: CSVGIRTGELFF
clone size: -
V gene: TRBV29-1
D gene: -
J gene: TRBJ2-2

CDR3 DNA: TGTGCCAGCAGCAAACAGGGCAGGACTAGGTTCCACGAGCAGTACTTC
CDR3 protein: CASSKQGRTRFHEQYF
clone size: -
V gene: TRBV3-1/TRBV3-2
D gene: -
J gene: TRBJ2-7

CDR3 DNA: TGTGCTAGTGGTTTGATGACAGGGACCGGGTTGGGCAATCAGCCCCAGCATTTT
CDR3 protein: CASGLMTGTGLGNQPQHF
clone size: -
V gene: TRBV12-5
D gene: TRBD1
J gene: TRBJ1-5

CDR3 DNA: TGTGCCAGTAGTATAAGGGCTAACTATGGCTACACCTTC
CDR3 protein: CASSIRANYGYTF
clone size: -
V gene: TRBV19
D gene: -
J gene: TRBJ1-2

CDR3 DNA: TGCAGCGCCCTCCCACAGGGGTTGGTAGAAGGAGCTTTCTTT
CDR3 protein: CSALPQGLVEGAFF
clone size: -
V gene: TRBV29-1
D gene: TRBD1
J gene: TRBJ1-1

CDR3 DNA: TGTGCCAGCAGCGTTGCTCCGGGACCGCACTACGAGCAGTACTTC
CDR3 protein: CASSVAPGPHYEQYF
clone size: -
V gene: TRBV9
D gene: -
J gene: TRBJ2-7

CDR3 DNA: TGTGCCAGCAGCGTAGGGCTAGCGGGGGACCAAGAGACCCAGTACTTC
CDR3 protein: CASSVGLAGDQETQYF
clone size: -
V gene: TRBV9
D gene: TRBD2
J gene: TRBJ2-5

CDR3 DNA: TGTGCCAGCAGCACGGACCCCCGAGGGGGGTATGAGCAGTTCTTC
CDR3 protein: CASSTDPRGGYEQFF
clone size: -
V gene: TRBV7-8
D gene: -
J gene: TRBJ2-1

CDR3 DNA: TGCGCCAGCAGCCTCCAGAGCTCCTATAATTCACCCCTCCACTTT
CDR3 protein: CASSLQSSYNSPLHF
clone size: -
V gene: TRBV5-1
D gene: -
J gene: TRBJ1-6

CDR3 DNA: TGCGCCAGCAGCTTCATCAGACTCGGGACAGTGAATAATTCACCCCTCCACTTT
CDR3 protein: CASSFIRLGTVNNSPLHF
clone size: -
V gene: TRBV5-1
D gene: TRBD1
J gene: TRBJ1-6

CDR3 DNA: TGTGCCAGTAGTGCGGGACAGAGCTACGAGCAGTACTTC
CDR3 protein: CASSAGQSYEQYF
clone size: few
V gene: TRBV19
D gene: -
J gene: TRBJ2-7